This T cell receptor (beta chain) originates from a study of identical twins. TCRdb processed the 5' RACE reads anew with MiXCR; each CDR3 protein has one entry. Counted here are about 460,000 distinct CDR3 sequences, 14% occurring once; the ten biggest clones make up roughly 0.56%. Study-level points and caveats: Partial confounding of zero-insertion analyses by invariant MAIT and iNKT cells was possible.

On this clonotype itself: Its antigen is undetermined.

The sample was also reused in another study, on yellow fever vaccine responses in identical twins.

The receptor comes from a young woman in good health. The sample was CD4+ T cells sorted from blood.

The CDR3 loop is CASSQRETEQYF. The CDR3 DNA is TGTGCCAGCAGCCAACGGGAGACAGAACAGTATTTT. This chain uses TRBV3-1 with TRBJ2-3, with a tentative D call TRBD2 (6 bases). This CDR3 is built from 12 residues. Trimming took 2 bases from V and 12 from J, leaving 12 bases between them. Germline CDR1 and CDR2: LGHDT and YNNKEL (reference sequence).